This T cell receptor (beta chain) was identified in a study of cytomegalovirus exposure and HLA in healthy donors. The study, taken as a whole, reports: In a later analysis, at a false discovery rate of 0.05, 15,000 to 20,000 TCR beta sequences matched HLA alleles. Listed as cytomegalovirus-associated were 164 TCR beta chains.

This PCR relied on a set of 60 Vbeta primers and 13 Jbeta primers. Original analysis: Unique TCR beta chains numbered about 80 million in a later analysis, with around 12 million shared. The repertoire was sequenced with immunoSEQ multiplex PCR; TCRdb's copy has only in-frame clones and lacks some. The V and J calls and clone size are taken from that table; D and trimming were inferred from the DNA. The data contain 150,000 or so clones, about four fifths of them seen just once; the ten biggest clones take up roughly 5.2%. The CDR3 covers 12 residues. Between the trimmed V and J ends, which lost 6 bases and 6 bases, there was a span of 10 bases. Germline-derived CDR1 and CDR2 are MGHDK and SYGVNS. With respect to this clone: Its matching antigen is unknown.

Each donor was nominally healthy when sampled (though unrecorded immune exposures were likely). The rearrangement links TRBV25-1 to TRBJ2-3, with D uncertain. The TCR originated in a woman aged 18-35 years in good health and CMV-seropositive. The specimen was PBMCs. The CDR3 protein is CASSPGRDTQYF. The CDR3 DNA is TGTGCCAGCAGCCCGGGTAGGGATACGCAGTATTTT.